Listed here are 22 T cell receptor beta chains from one sample, sequenced in a study of shared clonotypes between healthy human individuals. TCRdb's copy holds only in-frame clones and misses some; the assay was immunoSEQ multiplex PCR. The repertoire has over a million clones, 96% of them found once; the top ten carry about 1%. The sequencing sample was made of naive CD4+ T cells sorted from blood. As to subset: CD45RA+ positively selected. These receptors were collected from a young man in good health.

This chain uses TRBV30 with TRBJ2-7; TRBD2 matches at 10 bases. CDR1 and CDR2 (germline): GTSNPN, SVGIG (reference sequence). Losses at the gene ends were 0 bases for V and 2 bases for J; bases not matched to a gene: 19. The CDR3 contains 20 residues. The CDR3 DNA sequence: TGTGCCTGGAGTGTAAAGCGGCTGCCTAGCGGGAGCCCTCCGACCTACGAGCAGTACTTC. Residues: CAWSVKRLPSGSPPTYEQYF.

The V and J genes are TRBV14 and TRBJ1-5; D uncertain. V shed 5 bases and J shed 9 bases, with 11 bases lying between them. Germline V CDR1 and CDR2: SGHDN, FVKESK. The CDR3 has 12 amino acids. The CDR3 DNA follows: TGTGCCAGCAGCTACACATCGGGGCCCCAGCATTTT. Translating gives CASSYTSGPQHF.

The genes are TRBV25-1 and TRBJ2-7; 7 bases align to TRBD2. The CDR3 extends over 18 amino acids. Germline V lookup: CDR1 MGHDK, CDR2 SYGVNS. The V gene end was trimmed by 6 bases and the J gene end by 2 bases; junction bases not matched to a gene: 19. This CDR3 is CASRPSLGRDGVPYEQYF. Here the CDR3 DNA reads TGTGCCAGCAGGCCCTCGTTGGGGAGGGATGGGGTACCCTACGAGCAGTACTTC.

This chain joins TRBV6-1 and TRBJ2-5; D might be TRBD1 (6 bases). Germline V CDR1 and CDR2: MNHNS, SASEGT. The CDR3 loop spans 15 amino acids. Between the trimmed V and J ends, which lost 7 bases and 5 bases, there was a span of 20 bases. The CDR3 sequence: CASTKPTGFAETQYF. CDR3 sequence (DNA): TGTGCCAGCACGAAGCCCACAGGGTTTGCTGAGACCCAGTACTTC.

V and J are TRBV7-9 and TRBJ2-3; 8 nucleotides align to TRBD2. The CDR3 consists of 15 residues. V shed 4 bases and J 0 bases; nucleotides not matched to a gene: 3. Per germline, CDR1 SEHNR and CDR2 FQNEAQ (reference sequence). CDR3 protein: CASSYSGTSTDTQYF. The CDR3 DNA is TGTGCCAGCAGCTATAGCGGGACTAGCACAGATACGCAGTATTTT. The whole variable domain, remainder taken from reference TRBV7-9 and TRBJ2-3, is DTGVSQNPRHKITKRGQNVTFRCDPISEHNRLYWYRQTLGQGPEFLTYFQNEAQLEKSRLLSDRFSAERPKGSFSTLEIQRTEQGDSAMYLCASSYSGTSTDTQYFGPGTRLTVL.

The chain employs TRBV6-1 and TRBJ2-5; maybe TRBD2 (7 bases). The CDR3 contains 13 residues. V gave up 6 bases and J gave up 5 bases, with 13 bases separating them. The germline CDR1 and CDR2 sequences are MNHNS and SASEGT. Written as DNA, the CDR3 is TGTGCCAGCAGGGGGGGGCGCCGGGAGACCCAGTACTTC. Its translation: CASRGGRRETQYF.

V usage is TRBV11-2 and J usage is TRBJ2-1; perhaps D is TRBD1 or TRBD2 (6 bases each). The length of the CDR3 is 16 residues. Germline lookup yields CDR1 SGHAT and CDR2 FQNNGV. V was pared by 5 bases and J by 7 bases, with 21 bases between. The CDR3 loop is CASSPGGGTILNEQFF. The CDR3 DNA follows: TGTGCCAGCAGCCCTGGAGGGGGGACGATCTTGAATGAGCAGTTCTTC.

The chain uses TRBV7-7 and TRBJ2-2, with D perhaps TRBD2 (5 bases). V was clipped by 5 bases and J by 4 bases, with 17 bases between them. The CDR3 covers 16 residues. The germline gives CDR1 SSHAT, CDR2 FNYEAQ (reference sequence). The chain's CDR3 is CASSPPRGGSTGELFF. For the CDR3, the DNA is TGTGCCAGCAGCCCCCCCCGGGGTGGGAGCACCGGGGAGCTGTTTTTT.

The J gene is TRBJ2-2, the V gene TRBV2; D gene ambiguous. V lost 5 bases to trimming and J lost 1 base, with 8 bases between them. CDR1 and CDR2 (germline): SNHLY, FYNNEI. CDR3 length: 14 amino acids. The CDR3 region is CASSPLRNTGELFF. The CDR3 DNA follows: TGTGCCAGCAGTCCCCTACGGAACACCGGGGAGCTGTTTTTT.

The V gene is TRBV19, the J gene TRBJ2-7, with TRBD2 matching over 15 bases. Germline values: CDR1 LNHDA, CDR2 SQIVND (reference sequence). The V and J ends lost 4 bases and 4 bases, in that order; junction bases with no gene match: 2. The CDR3 covers 15 residues. This chain's CDR3 is CASSKGTSGRYEQYF. Written as DNA, the CDR3 is TGTGCCAGTAGTAAAGGGACTAGCGGGAGGTACGAGCAGTACTTC.

The rearrangement uses TRBV18 and TRBJ2-2, with D hard to call. There are 13 residues in the CDR3. Germline CDR1 and CDR2: KGHSH and LQKENI. The V end lost 8 bases, the J end lost 8 bases, and 15 bases lay between the germline ends. This CDR3 is CASLATTSGELFF. Written as DNA, the CDR3 is TGTGCCAGCCTCGCTACCACGTCAGGGGAGCTGTTTTTT.

Details on this clone: This CDR3 is also generated by other DNA sequences in the sample. This sequence joins TRBV7-2 and TRBJ2-3; no clear D gene. CDR3 length: 13 residues. V lost 3 bases to trimming and J lost 1 base, with 5 bases between them. The germline V gene has CDR1 SGHTA and CDR2 FQGNSA. CDR3 nucleotide sequence: TGTGCCAGCAGCTTTCTAGGCACAGATACGCAGTATTTT. It yields the protein CASSFLGTDTQYF.

The chain uses TRBV19 and TRBJ2-3, with a tentative D call TRBD2 (5 bases). Germline CDR1 LNHDA, CDR2 SQIVND (reference sequence). CDR3 length: 14 amino acids. V shed 5 bases and J shed 0 bases, with 9 bases lying between them. The CDR3 is CASSGGSSTDTQYF. The CDR3 DNA is TGTGCCAGTAGTGGTGGGAGTAGCACAGATACGCAGTATTTT.

This clone came up once. Different DNA sequences within this sample yield the same CDR3. The chain couples TRBV9 to TRBJ2-3, with D maybe TRBD2 (5 bases). The CDR3 sequence is 14 residues long. The germline gives CDR1 SGDLS, CDR2 YYNGEE. The germline V and J ends were trimmed by 0 bases and 3 bases, with 8 bases remaining between them. For the CDR3, the DNA is TGTGCCAGCAGCGTAGCTCCGGGAACAGATACGCAGTATTTT. It is translated as CASSVAPGTDTQYF.

The V gene is TRBV5-1, the J gene TRBJ2-5; D perhaps matches TRBD1 (7 bases). The V and J ends lost 4 bases and 5 bases respectively, with 15 bases between them. The germline gives CDR1 SGHRS, CDR2 YFSETQ. The CDR3 contains 14 residues. This CDR3 reads CASSPSGGWETQYF. CDR3 in DNA: TGCGCCAGCAGCCCGTCAGGGGGGTGGGAGACCCAGTACTTC.

The chain has TRBV7-3 and TRBJ1-1, with a tentative D call TRBD1 (5 bases). The V gene's germline CDR1 is SGHTA and CDR2 FQGTGA. Trimming cost V 3 bases and J 6 bases, with 17 bases left between them. CDR3 length equals 15 residues. The CDR3 sequence: CASSLGRGGKAEAFF. The CDR3 coding sequence is TGTGCCAGCAGCTTGGGGCGGGGAGGGAAGGCTGAAGCTTTCTTT.

The table lists this clone with a few counts. The chain employs TRBV7-2 and TRBJ1-2; D possibly corresponds to TRBD1 (5 bases). In germline, CDR1 is SGHTA, CDR2 FQGNSA. V was shortened by 0 bases and J by 4 bases, with 12 bases between the two germline ends. There are 15 residues in the CDR3. The CDR3 sequence is CASSLAGTPIYGYTF. The CDR3 DNA sequence: TGTGCCAGCAGCTTAGCGGGGACGCCGATCTATGGCTACACCTTC.

J is TRBJ1-2 and V is TRBV5-6; TRBD1 matches 8 bases. The CDR3 spans 15 residues. Germline V lookup: CDR1 SGHDT, CDR2 YYEEEE. Trimming took 4 bases from V and 5 from J; bases not matched to a gene: 10. The CDR3 region is CASSPLTGAGYGYTF. CDR3 DNA: TGTGCCAGCAGCCCTTTGACAGGGGCGGGATATGGCTACACCTTC.

Note on this clone: This specimen includes other DNA sequences encoding the same CDR3. The chain recombines TRBV9 with TRBJ2-7; a weak D match, TRBD1 (6 bases). Trimming left V 2 bases short and J 0 bases short, with 9 bases between. CDR3 length: 14 amino acids. Germline CDR1 and CDR2: SGDLS and YYNGEE. CDR3 loop: CASSVGQSSYEQYF. The CDR3 coding sequence is TGTGCCAGCAGCGTCGGACAGAGCTCCTACGAGCAGTACTTC. The full variable domain, with the rest looked up from reference TRBV9 and TRBJ2-7, is DSGVTQTPKHLITATGQRVTLRCSPRSGDLSVYWYQQSLDQGLQFLIQYYNGEERAKGNILERFSAQQFPDLHSELNLSSLELGDSALYFCASSVGQSSYEQYFGPGTRLTVT.

The table lists this clone with a count of one. The CDR3, as DNA: TGTGCCAGTACCTCATCAAGGGGTAACAATGAGCAGTTCTTC. Translation: CASTSSRGNNEQFF. This chain uses TRBV19 with TRBJ2-1, with TRBD1 as a possible D gene (5 bases). The ends were cut back, 7 bases at V and 5 bases at J, with 15 bases in the middle. CDR3 length equals 14 residues. Germline CDR1 and CDR2: LNHDA and SQIVND (reference sequence).

This clone was picked up one time. The rearrangement uses TRBV2 and TRBJ2-2, with 8 bases fitting TRBD1. Germline-derived CDR1 and CDR2 are SNHLY and FYNNEI. V lost 8 bases, J lost 6 bases, and 8 bases stayed unmatched. The CDR3 covers 14 residues. CDR3 nucleotides: TGTGCCAGCGCTGGACAGGGAGGTCCCGGGGAGCTGTTTTTT. Translated: CASAGQGGPGELFF.

This chain uses TRBV5-1 with TRBJ1-1; the D is unclear. CDR3 length: 13 amino acids. CDR1 SGHRS and CDR2 YFSETQ come from the germline V gene. The V and J ends lost 3 bases and 0 bases respectively, with 6 bases between them. The CDR3 coding sequence is TGCGCCAGCAGCTGGACGTTGAACACTGAAGCTTTCTTT. This translates into CASSWTLNTEAFF.